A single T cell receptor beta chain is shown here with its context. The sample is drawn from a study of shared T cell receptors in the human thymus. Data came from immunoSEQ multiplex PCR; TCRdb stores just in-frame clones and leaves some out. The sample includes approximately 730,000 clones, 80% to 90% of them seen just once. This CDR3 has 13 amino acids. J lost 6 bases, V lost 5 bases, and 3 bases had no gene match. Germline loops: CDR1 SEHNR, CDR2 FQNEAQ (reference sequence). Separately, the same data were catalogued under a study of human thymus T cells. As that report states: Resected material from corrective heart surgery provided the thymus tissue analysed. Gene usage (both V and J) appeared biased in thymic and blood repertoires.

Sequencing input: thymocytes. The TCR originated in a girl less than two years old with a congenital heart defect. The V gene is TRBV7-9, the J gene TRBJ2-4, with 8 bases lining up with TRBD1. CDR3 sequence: CASSQGQGNIQYF. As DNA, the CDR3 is TGTGCCAGCAGCCAAGGACAGGGAAACATTCAGTACTTC. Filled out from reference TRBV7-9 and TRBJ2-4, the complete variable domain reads DTGVSQNPRHKITKRGQNVTFRCDPISEHNRLYWYRQTLGQGPEFLTYFQNEAQLEKSRLLSDRFSAERPKGSFSTLEIQRTEQGDSAMYLCASSQGQGNIQYFGAGTRLSVL.